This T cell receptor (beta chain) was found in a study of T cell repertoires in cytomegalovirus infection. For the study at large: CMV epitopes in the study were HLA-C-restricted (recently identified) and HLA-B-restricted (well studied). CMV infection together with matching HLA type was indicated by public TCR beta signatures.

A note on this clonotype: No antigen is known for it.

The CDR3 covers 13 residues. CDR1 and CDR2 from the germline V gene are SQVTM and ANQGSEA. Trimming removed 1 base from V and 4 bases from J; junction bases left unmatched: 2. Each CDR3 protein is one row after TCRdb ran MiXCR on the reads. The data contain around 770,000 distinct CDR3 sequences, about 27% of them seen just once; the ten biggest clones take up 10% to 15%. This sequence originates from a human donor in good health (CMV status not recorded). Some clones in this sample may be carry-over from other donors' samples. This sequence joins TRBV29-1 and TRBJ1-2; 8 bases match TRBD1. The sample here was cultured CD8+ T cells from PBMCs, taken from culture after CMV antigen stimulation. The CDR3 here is CSVEVGTGYGYTF. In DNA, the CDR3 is TGCAGCGTTGAAGTCGGGACAGGCTATGGCTACACCTTC.